The sequence of this T cell receptor (beta chain) was determined in a study of blood T cell repertoires in COVID-19. About the research overall: COVID-19 samples collected from the United States, Italy and Spain covered acute and convalescent phases. The analysed material was cDNA or gDNA that came from T cells, B-cell-depleted T cells, or PBMCs.

V was clipped by 4 bases and J by 1 base; unmatched bases: 5. The CDR3 loop spans 16 amino acids. Germline V CDR1 and CDR2: LGHNA, YSLEER. Source study methods: Scientists estimated how many nucleated cells there were by amplifying reference gene primers. Measured with immunoSEQ multiplex PCR; TCRdb has only the in-frame clones, and not every one. V, J and clone size are those of that table, while D and trimming were read from the DNA. The sample yields 55,000 to 90,000 clones, roughly 86% seen once. The chain uses TRBV4-3 and TRBJ2-5, with 11 bases identical to TRBD2. This receptor was identified in a man aged 65-85 years with active COVID-19. Sequencing was performed on peripheral blood. The CDR3 bases are TGCGCCAGCAGCCCGGGACTAGCGGCCCTCCAAGAGACCCAGTACTTC. Translating gives CASSPGLAALQETQYF.